These T cell receptor beta chains were read from a single sample in a study of tumor-infiltrating lymphocytes in glioblastoma multiforme. TCRdb itself ran the multiplex PCR reads through MiXCR, one entry per CDR3 protein. The sample carries 8,000 or so distinct CDR3 sequences, about 70% recorded once. Input material: brain tumor tissue. The receptor set was obtained from a male donor with glioblastoma. Each CDR3 is given with its conserved first and last residue. Fields, in order: D gene, clone size, J gene, V gene, CDR3 protein, CDR3 DNA. A D gene is named only where the DNA matches it firmly. Not all rows give a size; the values are once, few, many and, for expanded clones, a class.

>NA|NA|TRBJ1-3|TRBV6-5
CASSYNPPGGPGNTIYF
TGTGCCAGCAGTTACAACCCGCCCGGGGGGCCTGGAAACACCATATATTTT
>NA|large|TRBJ1-1|TRBV4-1
CASSQEISTEAFF
TGCGCCAGCAGCCAAGAGATTTCGACTGAAGCTTTCTTT
>NA|NA|TRBJ2-5|TRBV11-2
CASSLSDKHETQYF
TGTGCCAGCAGCTTGTCGGATAAGCACGAGACCCAGTACTTC
>TRBD1|NA|TRBJ1-4|TRBV5-6
CASSQMTGAVNEKLFF
TGTGCCAGCAGCCAAATGACAGGGGCAGTAAATGAAAAGCTGTTTTTT
>TRBD2|NA|TRBJ2-5|TRBV4-1
CASSQEVASGSGGTQYF
TGCGCCAGCAGCCAAGAGGTGGCTAGCGGGAGTGGGGGGACCCAGTACTTC
>NA|NA|TRBJ2-1|TRBV11-3
CASTKNGGNEQFF
TGTGCCAGCACTAAAAACGGGGGCAATGAGCAGTTCTTC
>NA|many|TRBJ1-1|TRBV2
CASSDANTEAFF
TGTGCCAGCAGTGACGCGAACACTGAAGCTTTCTTT
>NA|NA|TRBJ2-5|TRBV11-1
CASSRDREDTQYF
TGTGCCAGCAGCCGCGACAGGGAGGATACCCAGTACTTC
>TRBD1|NA|TRBJ1-1|TRBV20-1
CSASEGARVTEAFF
TGCAGTGCTAGTGAGGGGGCGCGGGTCACTGAAGCTTTCTTT
>NA|NA|TRBJ2-1|TRBV29-1
CSTRDVSYNEQFF
TGCAGCACTCGGGACGTGAGCTACAATGAGCAGTTCTTC
>NA|once|TRBJ2-5|TRBV4-2
CASSQDLGRETQYF
TGTGCCAGCAGCCAAGATTTAGGTCGGGAGACCCAGTACTTC
>TRBD1|NA|TRBJ2-5|TRBV11-1
CASSPPGQGARKTQCF
TGTGCCAGCAGCCCCCCGGGACAGGGGGCAAGGAAGACCCAGTGCTTC
>NA|NA|TRBJ1-4|TRBV20-1
CSATRTATNEKLFF
TGCAGTGCCACCCGGACAGCAACTAATGAAAAACTGTTTTTT
>NA|NA|TRBJ2-5|TRBV20-1
CSARDTGQIGEIQYF
TGCAGTGCTAGAGACACAGGCCAGATTGGAGAGATCCAGTACTTC
>TRBD2|once|TRBJ2-7|TRBV20-1
CSAPYPSGSPYEQYF
TGCAGTGCTCCCTATCCTAGCGGGAGCCCCTACGAGCAGTACTTC
>NA|NA|TRBJ1-2|TRBV11-2
CDSSPGPLAYGYTF
TGTGACAGCAGCCCGGGACCGCTCGCTTATGGCTACACCTTC
>NA|many|TRBJ2-7|TRBV11-2
CASSRETGFYEQYF
TGTGCCAGCAGCCGAGAGACAGGATTCTACGAGCAGTACTTC
>NA|NA|TRBJ2-1|TRBV11-2
CASSRGTSNEQFF
TGTGCCAGCAGCAGGGGGACTTCCAATGAGCAGTTCTTC
>TRBD2|many|TRBJ2-7|TRBV5-4
CASSLGGAGDYEQYF
TGTGCCAGCAGCTTGGGCGGGGCGGGGGACTACGAGCAGTACTTC
>NA|NA|TRBJ1-5|TRBV6-1
CASTPIGTSNQPQHF
TGTGCCAGCACTCCTATCGGCACCAGCAATCAGCCCCAGCATTTT
>NA|medium-sized|TRBJ1-6|TRBV20-1
CSAPDGSSYNSPPHF
TGCAGTGCTCCGGACGGGAGCTCCTATAATTCACCCCCCCACTTT
>TRBD1|NA|TRBJ2-7|TRBV12-3/TRBV12-4
CASSSTGVGEQYF
TGTGCCAGCAGTTCCACAGGGGTGGGCGAGCAGTACTTC
>NA|NA|TRBJ2-3|TRBV11-2
CAGSLQGMADTQYF
TGTGCCGGCAGCTTGCAGGGGATGGCAGATACACAGTATTTT
>TRBD2|NA|TRBJ2-3|TRBV6-5
CASSYDPPGGPTDTQYF
TGTGCCAGCAGTTACGATCCCCCGGGGGGGCCTACAGATACGCAGTATTTT
>TRBD1|NA|TRBJ1-2|TRBV11-2
CASSPLKGQGVGGYTF
TGTGCCAGCAGCCCCCTGAAGGGACAGGGCGTTGGTGGCTACACCTTC
>TRBD2|NA|TRBJ2-2|TRBV11-3
CASSTTSRPAGETRELFF
TGTGCCAGCAGTACCACCTCCAGACCAGCGGGAGAAACCAGGGAGCTGTTTTTT